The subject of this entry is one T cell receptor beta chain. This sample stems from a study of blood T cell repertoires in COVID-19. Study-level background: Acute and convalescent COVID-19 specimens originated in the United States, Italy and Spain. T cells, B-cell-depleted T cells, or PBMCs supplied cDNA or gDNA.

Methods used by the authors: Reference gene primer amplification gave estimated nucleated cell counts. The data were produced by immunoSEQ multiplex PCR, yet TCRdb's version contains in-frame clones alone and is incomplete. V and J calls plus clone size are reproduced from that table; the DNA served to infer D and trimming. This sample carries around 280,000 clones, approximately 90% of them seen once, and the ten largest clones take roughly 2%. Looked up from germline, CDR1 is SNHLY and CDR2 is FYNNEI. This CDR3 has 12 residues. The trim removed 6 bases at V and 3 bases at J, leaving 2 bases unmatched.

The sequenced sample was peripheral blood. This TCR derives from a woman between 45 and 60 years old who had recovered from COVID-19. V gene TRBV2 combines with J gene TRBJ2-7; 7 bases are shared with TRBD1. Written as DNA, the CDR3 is TGTGCCAGCAGGGACAGGCTCTACGAGCAGTACTTC. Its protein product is CASRDRLYEQYF.